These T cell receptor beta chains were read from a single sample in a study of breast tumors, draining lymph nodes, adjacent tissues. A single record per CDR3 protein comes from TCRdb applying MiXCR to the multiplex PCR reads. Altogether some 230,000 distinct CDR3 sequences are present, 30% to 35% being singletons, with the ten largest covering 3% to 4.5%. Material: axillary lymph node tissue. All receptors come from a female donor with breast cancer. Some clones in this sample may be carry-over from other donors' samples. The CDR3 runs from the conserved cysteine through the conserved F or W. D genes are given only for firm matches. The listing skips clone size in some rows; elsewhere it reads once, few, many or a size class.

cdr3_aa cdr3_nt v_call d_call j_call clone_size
CASRGVGGSDTQYF TGTGCCAGCAGAGGAGTGGGAGGATCAGATACGCAGTATTTT TRBV2 - TRBJ2-3 -
CASSSSTGVGNEQFF TGTGCCAGCAGCTCGAGTACGGGGGTGGGCAATGAGCAGTTCTTC TRBV7-9 - TRBJ2-1 -
CAWSVRENQPQHF TGTGCCTGGAGTGTACGGGAAAATCAGCCCCAGCATTTT TRBV30 - TRBJ1-5 many
CASSYSTVSTDTQYF TGTGCCAGCAGTTACTCGACAGTGAGCACAGATACGCAGTATTTT TRBV6-6 - TRBJ2-3 -
CASSIGVAGGPTDTQYF TGTGCCAGTAGTATAGGTGTAGCGGGAGGGCCCACAGATACGCAGTATTTT TRBV19 TRBD2 TRBJ2-3 once
CASSRNSGTGGNEQFF TGCGCCAGCAGCCGAAACTCCGGGACAGGGGGCAATGAGCAGTTCTTC TRBV5-1 TRBD1 TRBJ2-1 many
CASSGSGTSGGASTSRSYNEQFF TGTGCCAGCAGCGGGTCCGGGACTAGCGGGGGGGCCTCTACTTCTCGATCCTACAATGAGCAGTTCTTC TRBV14 TRBD2 TRBJ2-1 -
CATSDSQYTEAFF TGTGCCACCAGTGATTCCCAGTACACTGAAGCTTTCTTT TRBV24-1 - TRBJ1-1 -
CASLPPTWLFFPDTQYF TGTGCCAGCCTGCCACCGACCTGGCTTTTTTTTCCAGATACGCAGTATTTT TRBV7-9 - TRBJ2-3 few
CASSIGPRGADTQYF TGTGCCAGTAGTATCGGCCCTCGGGGAGCGGATACGCAGTATTTT TRBV19 - TRBJ2-3 -
CASNPGQGALVNEQFF TGTGCCAGTAACCCGGGACAGGGGGCTTTGGTAAATGAGCAGTTCTTC TRBV19 TRBD1 TRBJ2-1 -
CASSAYPGQGTDTQYF TGTGCCAGCAGCGCGTACCCGGGACAGGGTACAGATACGCAGTATTTT TRBV7-2 TRBD1 TRBJ2-3 many
CASSTTVGELFF TGTGCCAGCAGTACGACAGTCGGGGAGCTGTTTTTT TRBV25-1 - TRBJ2-2 -
CATSDTGSALEQYF TGTGCCACCAGTGATACAGGGTCGGCTCTCGAGCAGTACTTC TRBV24-1 - TRBJ2-7 many
CASSLAVYYEQYF TGCGCCAGCAGCTTGGCTGTTTACTACGAGCAGTACTTC TRBV5-1 - TRBJ2-7 many
CASSYPSGGAEIGYTF TGTGCCAGCAGTTACCCGTCGGGGGGGGCCGAAATTGGCTACACCTTC TRBV6-6 - TRBJ1-2 few
CATSILNRGGNTGELFF TGTGCCACCTCAATACTCAACAGGGGCGGGAACACCGGGGAGCTGTTTTTT TRBV19 TRBD1 TRBJ2-2 many
CASSNRLADTQYF TGCGCCAGCAGCAACAGGTTGGCGGATACGCAGTATTTT TRBV5-1 - TRBJ2-3 many
CSASASLLYNEQFF TGCAGTGCATCTGCCTCGCTCCTATACAATGAGCAGTTCTTC TRBV20-1 - TRBJ2-1 many
CASSPRQATTNEKLFF TGTGCCAGCTCACCAAGGCAGGCGACAACTAATGAAAAACTGTTTTTT TRBV18 - TRBJ1-4 few